A selection of T cell receptor beta chains follows, all from one sample in a study of blood T cells in healthy people across ages. In TCRdb, the 5' RACE reads were re-called with MiXCR into one record per CDR3 protein. In the table there are approximately 800,000 distinct CDR3 sequences, roughly 25% of which are singletons. These data were also filed under a second study, of T cells of mothers and their children.

Sequenced input: blood. Receptors originate from a boy younger than 18 in good health. Both conserved end residues are part of each CDR3. D genes are given only for firm matches. Size is stated for part of the rows, as once, few or many counts, or as a class when the clone is expanded.

TGTGCCAGCAGTTCTGGGACTAGCGCACTCACCTACGAGCAGTACTTC	CASSSGTSALTYEQYF	16	TRBV12-3/TRBV12-4	-	TRBJ2-7	TRBD2
TGTGCCAGCAGCTCGGGAGCGGGAGCGGGCTACGAGCAGTACTTC	CASSSGAGAGYEQYF	15	TRBV7-6	few	TRBJ2-7	TRBD2
TGTGCCAGCAGCACGACAGGGGGCCCAGACTATGGCTACACCTTC	CASSTTGGPDYGYTF	15	TRBV28	-	TRBJ1-2	TRBD1
TGTGCCAGCAGTGCAACCGGGACAGGGGGCGAAAAACTGTTTTTT	CASSATGTGGEKLFF	15	TRBV12-3/TRBV12-4	-	TRBJ1-4	TRBD1
TGTGCCAGCAGCCAGACTATCACGAGGGGCGAGCAGTACTTC	CASSQTITRGEQYF	14	TRBV3-1	-	TRBJ2-7	-
TGTGCCAGCAGCACCGGAAGCGGGGGCTACAATGAGCAGTTCTTC	CASSTGSGGYNEQFF	15	TRBV11-2	few	TRBJ2-1	TRBD2
TGCGCCAGCAGCCAAGATTGGCCGTATAGCAATCAGCCCCAGCATTTT	CASSQDWPYSNQPQHF	16	TRBV4-3	-	TRBJ1-5	-
TGCAGCGTTCCCGGGGGAAGGAGAGAGACCCAGTACTTC	CSVPGGRRETQYF	13	TRBV29-1	few	TRBJ2-5	-
TGCGCCAGCAGCCCAGAGTACACCGGGGAGCTGTTTTTT	CASSPEYTGELFF	13	TRBV4-3	-	TRBJ2-2	-
TGTGCCAGCAGATCCCTAGCGGGAGAGCTTTACGAGCAGTACTTC	CASRSLAGELYEQYF	15	TRBV6-2/TRBV6-3	-	TRBJ2-7	TRBD2
TGTGCCAGCAGTCCAACACAGGGGGTGAACAATGAGCAGTTCTTC	CASSPTQGVNNEQFF	15	TRBV12-3/TRBV12-4	-	TRBJ2-1	TRBD1
TGCAGCGTTGGGAAGGGGACCTTCTACGAGCAGTACTTC	CSVGKGTFYEQYF	13	TRBV29-1	-	TRBJ2-7	-
TGTGCCAGCAGCCCCACTATGGAGACCCAGTACTTC	CASSPTMETQYF	12	TRBV7-9	few	TRBJ2-5	-
TGTGCCAGCAGCCCTCGGGACGGGACTACCTACGAGCAGTACTTC	CASSPRDGTTYEQYF	15	TRBV7-9	few	TRBJ2-7	TRBD2
TGCGCCAGCAGCTTGGCCGGACGAGGACAGGGGCTCGGAGCAGATACGCAGTATTTT	CASSLAGRGQGLGADTQYF	19	TRBV5-1	few	TRBJ2-3	TRBD1
TGTGCCAGCAGTGCCCCACGTACTCCCGCGGTTTATGGCTACACCTTC	CASSAPRTPAVYGYTF	16	TRBV12-3/TRBV12-4	once	TRBJ1-2	-
TGCGCCAGCAGCCAAGACAGGGGATGGAACACTGAAGCTTTCTTT	CASSQDRGWNTEAFF	15	TRBV4-3	-	TRBJ1-1	-
TGTGCCAGCAGTTTAAATAGGGACTCGGGGTGGTGGCAAGAGACCCAGTACTTC	CASSLNRDSGWWQETQYF	18	TRBV12-3/TRBV12-4	-	TRBJ2-5	-
TGTGCCAGCAGTTTATCCCTCACAGGGAATGAGCAGTTCTTC	CASSLSLTGNEQFF	14	TRBV28	-	TRBJ2-1	-
TGTGCCACCAGTGATTTGCCCCGGGACAGGGACAATGAGCAGTTCTTC	CATSDLPRDRDNEQFF	16	TRBV24-1	few	TRBJ2-1	TRBD1
TGTGCCAGCAGTTACGACGGAGTAGATTCACCCCTCCACTTT	CASSYDGVDSPLHF	14	TRBV6-5	few	TRBJ1-6	-
TGTGCCAGCAGTTTAGCGGCTAGCGGGGGTTACAATGAGCAGTTCTTC	CASSLAASGGYNEQFF	16	TRBV28	-	TRBJ2-1	TRBD2
TGTGCCAGCAGCTTTGGTCAGGGTGGTGGTGAGCAGTTCTTC	CASSFGQGGGEQFF	14	TRBV5-5	few	TRBJ2-1	-
TGCAGCGTTGAGCAGTTCGGGGAGGAAGAGACCCAGTACTTC	CSVEQFGEEETQYF	14	TRBV29-1	-	TRBJ2-5	-
TGTGCCACCACTGAGGCGGGCCGAGACACAGATACGCAGTATTTT	CATTEAGRDTDTQYF	15	TRBV15	few	TRBJ2-3	-
TGTGCCAGCAGTTACCGGCCTTCCTACAATGAGCAGTTCTTC	CASSYRPSYNEQFF	14	TRBV6-2/TRBV6-3	once	TRBJ2-1	-
TGTGCCAGCAGCCACCAGGGTTCGGACACTGAAGCTTTCTTT	CASSHQGSDTEAFF	14	TRBV3-1	-	TRBJ1-1	-
TGTGCCAGCAGCTCTGGATGGGACCGCCAAGAGACCCAGTACTTC	CASSSGWDRQETQYF	15	TRBV12-3/TRBV12-4	-	TRBJ2-5	-
TGTGCCAGCAGCACCCTTGACAGGTTCTTC	CASSTLDRFF	10	TRBV7-9	few	TRBJ2-5	-
TGTGCCAGCAGTGAAGCCCCCTTCCTATCCGTAGAGACCCAGTACTTC	CASSEAPFLSVETQYF	16	TRBV6-1	-	TRBJ2-5	-
TGTGCCAGCAGCCCCCGGGACTTCTATGGCTACACCTTC	CASSPRDFYGYTF	13	TRBV14	-	TRBJ1-2	-
TGTGCCAGCAGCTTTCTACGAGGCTCCGAGCAGTACTTC	CASSFLRGSEQYF	13	TRBV5-5	few	TRBJ2-7	-
TGTGCCGTCAGTGTAGGCCTCAACAATGAGCAGTTCTTC	CAVSVGLNNEQFF	13	TRBV10-3	-	TRBJ2-1	-
TGTGCCAGCAGGGCCGGTACAGGGTGGAATCAGCCCCAGCATTTT	CASRAGTGWNQPQHF	15	TRBV12-3/TRBV12-4	-	TRBJ1-5	-
TGTGCCAGCAGCTTGGGTGCAAATGTAGGCGAGCAGTACTTC	CASSLGANVGEQYF	14	TRBV5-6	-	TRBJ2-7	-
TGTGCCAGCAGTCCCGTGGGAGAACCCCCCTACGAGCAGTACTTC	CASSPVGEPPYEQYF	15	TRBV12-3/TRBV12-4	few	TRBJ2-7	-
TGTGCCAGCAGTCCGGGGACTAGCGTCGAGACCCAGCACTTC	CASSPGTSVETQHF	14	TRBV6-2/TRBV6-3	-	TRBJ2-5	TRBD2
TGTGCCAGCAGCGTGAGCGGGGCTACTTACGAGCAGTACTTC	CASSVSGATYEQYF	14	TRBV7-9	-	TRBJ2-7	TRBD2
TGTGCCAGCAGCCACCGCGGACAGGCGGGGTCCTACGAGCAGTACTTC	CASSHRGQAGSYEQYF	16	TRBV4-2	-	TRBJ2-7	-
TGTGCCATCAAAAAGGACAGGGCCACTGAAGCTTTCTTT	CAIKKDRATEAFF	13	TRBV10-3	few	TRBJ1-1	TRBD1
TGCAGTGGTAGCCCCGGCGGGAGGGCTACCGAGCAGTACTTC	CSGSPGGRATEQYF	14	TRBV20-1	few	TRBJ2-7	TRBD2
TGTGCCAGCTCCGAGGGATATGGCTACACCTTC	CASSEGYGYTF	11	TRBV7-2	few	TRBJ1-2	-
TGCGCCAGCAGCCAGGCTCGGGCGGGGGGCCTCATGGCCGGGGAGCTGTTTTTT	CASSQARAGGLMAGELFF	18	TRBV4-3	few	TRBJ2-2	TRBD2
TGTGCCACACCAGGGGACAGGACGTGGTTCTTT	CATPGDRTWFF	11	TRBV28	-	TRBJ1-1	TRBD1
TGTGCCAGCAGCGCCGGGACTACCCTCACAGATACGCAGTATTTT	CASSAGTTLTDTQYF	15	TRBV7-3	few	TRBJ2-3	TRBD2
TGTGCCAGCAGCAAAGGGATCAAGGGGGGTCAGCCCCAGCATTTT	CASSKGIKGGQPQHF	15	TRBV21-1	few	TRBJ1-5	-
TGTGCCAGCAGCCGGACAGGGGGTCTAGAAAAACTGTTTTTT	CASSRTGGLEKLFF	14	TRBV14	few	TRBJ1-4	TRBD1
TGCAGCGTGACAGGGGTAGACCCTGAAGCTTTCTTT	CSVTGVDPEAFF	12	TRBV29-1	few	TRBJ1-1	TRBD1
TGCAGTGCTAGACGAGCGATAGACCAAGAGACCCAGTACTTC	CSARRAIDQETQYF	14	TRBV20-1	-	TRBJ2-5	-
TGTGCCAGCAGTACCGGATCCAGAAACACCATATATTTT	CASSTGSRNTIYF	13	TRBV6-5	few	TRBJ1-3	-
TGCAGTGCCCTTCTGTCCCTAGGGGTGAACTATGGCTACACCTTC	CSALLSLGVNYGYTF	15	TRBV20-1	once	TRBJ1-2	-
TGCGCCAGCGCCCCCGGGGCAGACAATCAGCCCCAGCATTTT	CASAPGADNQPQHF	14	TRBV5-1	few	TRBJ1-5	-
TGCAGTGCTAGAGATCTTGGGACGAACACTGAAGCTTTCTTT	CSARDLGTNTEAFF	14	TRBV20-1	few	TRBJ1-1	-
TGTGCCAGCAGCGCCGGGGGACACACAGATACGCAGTATTTT	CASSAGGHTDTQYF	14	TRBV13	-	TRBJ2-3	-
TGTGCCAGCAGCATACTGACGCCAACTAATGAAAAACTGTTTTTT	CASSILTPTNEKLFF	15	TRBV7-9	few	TRBJ1-4	-